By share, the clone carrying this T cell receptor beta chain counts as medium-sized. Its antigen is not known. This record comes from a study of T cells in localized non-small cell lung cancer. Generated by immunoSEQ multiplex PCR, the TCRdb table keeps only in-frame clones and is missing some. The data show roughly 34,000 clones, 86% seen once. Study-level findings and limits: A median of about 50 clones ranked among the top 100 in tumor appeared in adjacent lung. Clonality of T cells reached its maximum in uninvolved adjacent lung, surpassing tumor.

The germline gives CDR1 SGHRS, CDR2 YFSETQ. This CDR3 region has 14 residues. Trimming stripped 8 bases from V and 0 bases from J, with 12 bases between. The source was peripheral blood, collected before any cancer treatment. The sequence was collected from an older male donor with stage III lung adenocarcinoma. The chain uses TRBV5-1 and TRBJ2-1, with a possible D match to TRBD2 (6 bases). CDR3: CASGGRGSYNEQFF. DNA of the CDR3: TGCGCCAGTGGAGGGCGTGGCTCCTACAATGAGCAGTTCTTC. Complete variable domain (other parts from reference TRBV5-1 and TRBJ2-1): KAGVTQTPRYLIKTRGQQVTLSCSPISGHRSVSWYQQTPGQGLQFLFEYFSETQRNKGNFPGRFSGRQFSNSRSEMNVSTLELGDSALYLCASGGRGSYNEQFFGPGTRLTVL.